What follows describes a single T cell receptor beta chain. Its antigen is undetermined. This CDR3 contains 14 residues. The junction had 2 bases not matched to a gene; V was cut back by 2 bases and J by 2 bases. Looked up from germline, CDR1 is MNHGY and CDR2 is SAAAGT. Indicated treatment: randomized to nivolumab then ipilimumab (arm A) or the reverse (arm B). These data belong to a study of sequential checkpoint blockade in melanoma. At the level of the study: Under 95 pretreatment tumor DNA samples were TCRβ immunosequenced. Approximately 20 patients had tumor biopsies before treatment and at week 13.

Broader study findings: Rising tumor T-cell fraction and clonality meant about 30 times likelier benefit. Tumor T-cell fraction and clonality correlated with PD-L1 and CD8+ counts.

Sequencing used immunoSEQ multiplex PCR; TCRdb keeps in-frame clones, though not all of them. There are over 6,000 clones in the sample; 25% to 35% occur only once, and approximately 5.1% lies in the top ten. The receptor was derived from a human donor with melanoma. The chain carries TRBV6-8 and TRBJ2-7; TRBD1 matches at 8 bases. Specimen: tumor tissue (inferred from file names), collected from a patient given nivolumab and ipilimumab in sequence. In nucleotides, the CDR3 is TGTGCCAGCAGTTACGGGACAGGCACCTACGAGCAGTACTTC. Its translation: CASSYGTGTYEQYF.